Below are 7 T cell receptor beta chains sequenced from a single sample in a study of blood T cell repertoires in COVID-19. The table came from immunoSEQ multiplex PCR; TCRdb's copy has only in-frame clones and leaves some out. The sample has approximately 110,000 clones, around four fifths seen once. Sample: peripheral blood. These receptors all come from a woman in her sixties or seventies with acute or convalescent COVID-19.

This chain joins TRBV19 and TRBJ1-5; 7 nucleotides match TRBD1. Germline trimming cut 3 bases from V and 3 bases from J; bases unmatched to any gene: 11. The CDR3 is 17 amino acids. Germline-derived CDR1 and CDR2 are LNHDA and SQIVND (reference sequence). CDR3 bases: TGTGCCAGTAGTATGGATAAAGGGGGCGCGCACAATCAGCCCCAGCATTTT. Protein: CASSMDKGGAHNQPQHF.

The rearrangement uses TRBV5-1 and TRBJ1-3; 7 positions match TRBD1. The length of the CDR3 is 16 residues. With 0 bases clipped from V and 4 bases from J, the junction kept 7 bases outside the gene matches. Germline V gives CDR1 SGHRS, CDR2 YFSETQ. The CDR3 is CASSLDRGLGGNTIYF. As DNA, the CDR3 is TGCGCCAGCAGCTTGGATAGGGGGCTTGGGGGAAACACCATATATTTT.

The chain links TRBV5-1 to TRBJ2-5, with 8 bases identical to TRBD1. After removal of 0 bases from V and 5 bases from J, the junction contained 12 bases not matched to a gene. From germline, CDR1 is SGHRS and CDR2 YFSETQ. This CDR3 comprises 17 residues. Here the CDR3 DNA reads TGCGCCAGCAGCTTGGCCCCCGGGACAGGAGGGATGGAGACCCAGTACTTC. Amino acid sequence: CASSLAPGTGGMETQYF.

This clone was recorded a few times. The V call is TRBV7-9, the J call TRBJ2-7, with 9 bases aligning to TRBD2. Losses at the gene ends were 1 base for V and 4 bases for J; bases not matched to a gene: 17. The CDR3 consists of 19 residues. Germline CDR1 SEHNR, CDR2 FQNEAQ (reference sequence). The CDR3 here is CASSLGPGLAGFRSYEQYF. CDR3 in DNA: TGTGCCAGCAGCTTAGGGCCCGGTCTAGCGGGATTCCGTAGTTACGAGCAGTACTTC.

This clone was seen more than once but under ten times. The chain joins TRBV19 to TRBJ2-7; 12 bases line up with TRBD2. This CDR3 is 13 amino acids long. The V and J ends lost 8 bases and 6 bases, in that order; junction bases with no gene match: 5. CDR1 and CDR2 from the germline V gene are LNHDA and SQIVND (reference sequence). This CDR3 is CASSSGRDGEQYF. In DNA, the CDR3 is TGTGCCAGTTCTAGCGGGAGGGATGGCGAGCAGTACTTC.

The chain combines TRBV5-1 with TRBJ2-3; 8 bases match TRBD2. J was trimmed by 4 bases and V by 0 bases; bases with no gene match: 4. CDR3 size: 15 residues. Germline V lookup: CDR1 SGHRS, CDR2 YFSETQ. In DNA form, the CDR3 reads TGCGCCAGCAGCTTGGGGCTAGCGGGCGCAGATACGCAGTATTTT. It translates to CASSLGLAGADTQYF.

The chain recombines TRBV3-1 (or the pseudogene TRBV3-2) with TRBJ1-6; 8 bases map to TRBD1. Germline CDR1 reads LGHDT; CDR2 reads YNNKEL (reference sequence). J gave up 3 bases and V 2 bases, and 12 bases lay outside the gene matches. The CDR3 loop spans 19 amino acids. For the CDR3, the DNA is TGTGCCAGCAGCCAACCCCCCCGGGCAGGGGGCTTCTATAATTCACCCCTCCACTTT. Translating it yields CASSQPPRAGGFYNSPLHF.